This T cell receptor (beta chain) is drawn from a study of technical replicates of blood from a handful of donors. Some clones are missing from TCRdb's copy, which holds only in-frame ones; the method was immunoSEQ multiplex PCR. In the table there are 68,000 or so clones, under 98% of which are singletons. The CDR3 has 15 amino acids. V lost 5 bases and J 2 bases, leaving 17 bases between the germline ends. The germline CDR1 and CDR2 sequences are SGHRS and YFSETQ. The receptor was derived from a human donor in good health. The sequencing sample was made of T cells isolated from PBMCs. V is TRBV5-1 and J is TRBJ2-7; tentative D call: TRBD1 (6 bases). DNA of the CDR3: TGCGCCAGCAGACGACAGGACCTTCTCCCCTACGAGCAGTACTTC. Protein product: CASRRQDLLPYEQYF.